The subject of this entry is one TCR beta chain. CDR1 LGHDT and CDR2 YNNKEL come from the germline V gene (reference sequence). V was cut by 1 base and J by 5 bases, with 11 bases left in between. The length of the CDR3 is 14 residues. Participant-given clinical history determined each cohort assignment. The sample comes from a study of blood T cell repertoires in COVID-19. Authors' methods: How many nucleated cells were present was estimated from reference gene primer amplification. Using immunoSEQ multiplex PCR, the repertoire was profiled, and TCRdb retains in-frame clones only, with some absent. The V and J calls and clone size come from that table; D and trimming were worked out from the DNA. The sample records under 250,000 clones, roughly 87% being singletons.

Sequences were obtained from PBMCs or T cells enriched from blood (not recorded which). This TCR was recovered from a woman in her twenties or thirties with acute COVID-19. This rearrangement joins TRBV3-1 (or the pseudogene TRBV3-2) to TRBJ1-1; D remains unclear. CDR3 nucleotides: TGTGCCAGCAGCCAAGGCGGCGTTAGAACTGAAGCTTTCTTT. This translates into CASSQGGVRTEAFF.